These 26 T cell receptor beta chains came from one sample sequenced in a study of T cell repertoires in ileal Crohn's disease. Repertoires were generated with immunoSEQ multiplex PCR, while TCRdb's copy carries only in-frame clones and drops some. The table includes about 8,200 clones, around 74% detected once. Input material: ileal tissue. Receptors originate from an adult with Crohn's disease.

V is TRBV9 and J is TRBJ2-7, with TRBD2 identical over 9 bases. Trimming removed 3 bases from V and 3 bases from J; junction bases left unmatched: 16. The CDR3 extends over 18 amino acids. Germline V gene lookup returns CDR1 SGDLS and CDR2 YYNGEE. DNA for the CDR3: TGTGCCAGCAGCGCCTCCTCGGGGGCGGGGGGGTATAACTACGAGCAGTACTTC. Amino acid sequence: CASSASSGAGGYNYEQYF.

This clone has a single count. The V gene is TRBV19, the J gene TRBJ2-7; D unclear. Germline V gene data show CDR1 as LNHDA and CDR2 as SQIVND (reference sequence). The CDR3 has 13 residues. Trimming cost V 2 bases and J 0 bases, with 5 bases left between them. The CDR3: CASSIPSSYEQYF. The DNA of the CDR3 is TGTGCCAGTAGTATACCCTCCTCCTACGAGCAGTACTTC.

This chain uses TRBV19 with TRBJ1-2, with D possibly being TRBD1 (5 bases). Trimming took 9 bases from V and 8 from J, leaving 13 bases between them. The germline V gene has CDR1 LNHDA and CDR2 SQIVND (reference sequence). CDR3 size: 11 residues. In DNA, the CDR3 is TGTGCCAGCACAGGTGTTCACGGCTACACCTTC. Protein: CASTGVHGYTF.

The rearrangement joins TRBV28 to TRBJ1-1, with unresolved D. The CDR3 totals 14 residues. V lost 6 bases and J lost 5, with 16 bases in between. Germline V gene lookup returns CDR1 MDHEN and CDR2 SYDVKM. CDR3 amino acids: CASSSAALRTEAFF. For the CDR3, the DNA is TGTGCCAGCAGCTCGGCGGCTTTAAGGACTGAAGCTTTCTTT.

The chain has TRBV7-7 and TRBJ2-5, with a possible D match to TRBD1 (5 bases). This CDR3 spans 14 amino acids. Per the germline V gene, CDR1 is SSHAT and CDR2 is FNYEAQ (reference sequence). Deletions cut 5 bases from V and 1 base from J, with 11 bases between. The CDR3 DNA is TGTGCCAGCAGCCCGGACACGGTCCAAGAGACCCAGTACTTC. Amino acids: CASSPDTVQETQYF. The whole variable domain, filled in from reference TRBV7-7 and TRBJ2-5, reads GAGVSQSPRYKVTKRGQDVTLRCDPISSHATLYWYQQALGQGPEFLTYFNYEAQPDKSGLPSDRFSAERPEGSISTLTIQRTEQRDSAMYRCASSPDTVQETQYFGPGTRLLVL.

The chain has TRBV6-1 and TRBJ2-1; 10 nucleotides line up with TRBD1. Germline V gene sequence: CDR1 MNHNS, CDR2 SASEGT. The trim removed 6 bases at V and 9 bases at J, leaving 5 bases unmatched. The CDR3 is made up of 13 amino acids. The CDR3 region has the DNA TGTGCCAGCAGACTCGGACAGGGGGGTGAGCAGTTCTTC. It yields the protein CASRLGQGGEQFF.

The CDR3 loop reads CASSPCGGGTDTQYF. CDR3 nucleotide sequence: TGTGCCAGCAGCCCCTGCGGGGGGGGCACAGATACGCAGTATTTT. The J gene is TRBJ2-3, the V gene TRBV6-5; TRBD2 matches 9 bases. Germline V gene data show CDR1 as MNHEY and CDR2 as SVGAGI. This CDR3 is 15 amino acids long. The V gene end was trimmed by 6 bases and the J gene end by 1 base; junction bases not matched to a gene: 5.

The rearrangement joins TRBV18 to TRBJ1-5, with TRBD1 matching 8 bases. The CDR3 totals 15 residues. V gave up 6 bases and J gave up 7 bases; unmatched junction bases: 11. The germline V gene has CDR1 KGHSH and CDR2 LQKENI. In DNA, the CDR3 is TGTGCCAGCTCCCCCGACGGACAGGGAAGCCAGCCCCAGCATTTT. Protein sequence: CASSPDGQGSQPQHF.

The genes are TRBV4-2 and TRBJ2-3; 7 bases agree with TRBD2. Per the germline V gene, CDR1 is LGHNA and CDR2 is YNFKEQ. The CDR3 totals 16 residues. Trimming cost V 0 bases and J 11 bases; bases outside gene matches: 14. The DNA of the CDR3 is TGTGCCAGCAGCCAAGACGCCGCGGGGGTCGGGTGGAGGCAGTATTTT. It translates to CASSQDAAGVGWRQYF.

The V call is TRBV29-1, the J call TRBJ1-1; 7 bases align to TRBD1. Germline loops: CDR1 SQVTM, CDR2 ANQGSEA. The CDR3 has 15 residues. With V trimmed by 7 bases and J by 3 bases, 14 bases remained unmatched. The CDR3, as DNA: TGCAGCGCAGGGACAGTGCGTGATTCATACACTGAAGCTTTCTTT. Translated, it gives CSAGTVRDSYTEAFF.

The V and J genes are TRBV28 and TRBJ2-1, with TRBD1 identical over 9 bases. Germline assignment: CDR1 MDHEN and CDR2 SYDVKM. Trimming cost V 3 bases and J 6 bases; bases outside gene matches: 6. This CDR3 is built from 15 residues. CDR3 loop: CASSFPGQGSNEQFF. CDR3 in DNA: TGTGCCAGCAGTTTCCCGGGACAGGGCAGCAATGAGCAGTTCTTC.

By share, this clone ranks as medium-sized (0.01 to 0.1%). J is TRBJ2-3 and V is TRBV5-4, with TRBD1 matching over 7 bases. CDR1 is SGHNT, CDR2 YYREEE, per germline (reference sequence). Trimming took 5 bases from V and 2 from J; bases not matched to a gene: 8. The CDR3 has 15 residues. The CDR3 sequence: CASSPPGTATDTQYF. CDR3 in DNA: TGTGCCAGCAGTCCCCCGGGGACAGCCACAGATACGCAGTATTTT.

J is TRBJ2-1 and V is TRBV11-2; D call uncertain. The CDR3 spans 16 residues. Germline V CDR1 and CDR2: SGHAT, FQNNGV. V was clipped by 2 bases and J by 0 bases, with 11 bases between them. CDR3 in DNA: TGTGCCAGCAGCTTACGACTCCTTAGCTCCTACAATGAGCAGTTCTTC. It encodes CASSLRLLSSYNEQFF.

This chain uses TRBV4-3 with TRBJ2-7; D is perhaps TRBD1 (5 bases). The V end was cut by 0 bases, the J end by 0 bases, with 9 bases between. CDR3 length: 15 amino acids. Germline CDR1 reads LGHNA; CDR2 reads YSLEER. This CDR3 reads CASSQEARVSYEQYF. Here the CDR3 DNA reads TGCGCCAGCAGCCAAGAGGCCAGGGTCTCCTACGAGCAGTACTTC.

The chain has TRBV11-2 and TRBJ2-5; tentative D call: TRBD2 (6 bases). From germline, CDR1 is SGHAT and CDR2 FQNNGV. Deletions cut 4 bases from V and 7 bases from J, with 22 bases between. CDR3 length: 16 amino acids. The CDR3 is CASSYIRDWGPGTQYF. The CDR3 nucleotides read TGTGCCAGCAGCTATATCCGGGACTGGGGACCCGGGACCCAGTACTTC.

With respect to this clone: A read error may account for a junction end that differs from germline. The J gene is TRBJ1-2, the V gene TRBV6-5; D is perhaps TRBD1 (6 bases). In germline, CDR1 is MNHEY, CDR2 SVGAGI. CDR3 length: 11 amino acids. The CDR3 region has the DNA TGTGCCAGCAGCCCAGGGGATGGCTACATCTTC. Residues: CASSPGDGYIF.

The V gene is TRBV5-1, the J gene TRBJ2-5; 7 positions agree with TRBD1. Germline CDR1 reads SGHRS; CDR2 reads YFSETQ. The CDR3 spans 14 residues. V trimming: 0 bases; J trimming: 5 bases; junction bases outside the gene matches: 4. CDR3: CASSLDSTGETQYF. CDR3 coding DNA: TGCGCCAGCAGCTTGGACTCGACAGGGGAGACCCAGTACTTC.

In nucleotides, the CDR3 is TGTGCCAGCAGTTTACAGATTGAGGTCCCCGTAGGCAATGAGCAGTTCTTC. Its protein product is CASSLQIEVPVGNEQFF. V usage is TRBV28 and J usage is TRBJ2-1; D gene ambiguous. CDR1 and CDR2 from the germline V gene are MDHEN and SYDVKM. With 2 bases removed from V and 6 bases from J, the gap between germline ends came to 20 bases. CDR3 length: 17 residues.

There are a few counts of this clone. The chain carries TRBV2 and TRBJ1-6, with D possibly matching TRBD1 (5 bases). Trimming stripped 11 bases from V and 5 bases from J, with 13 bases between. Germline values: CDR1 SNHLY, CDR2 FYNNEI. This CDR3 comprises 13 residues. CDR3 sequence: CAVLDSNNSPLHF. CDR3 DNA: TGTGCCGTCCTCGACAGTAATAATTCACCCCTCCACTTT.

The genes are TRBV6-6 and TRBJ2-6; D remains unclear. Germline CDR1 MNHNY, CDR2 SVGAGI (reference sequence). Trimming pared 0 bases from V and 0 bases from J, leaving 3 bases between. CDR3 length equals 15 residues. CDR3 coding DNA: TGTGCCAGCAGTTACTCTCGCTCTGGGGCCAACGTCCTGACTTTC. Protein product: CASSYSRSGANVLTF.

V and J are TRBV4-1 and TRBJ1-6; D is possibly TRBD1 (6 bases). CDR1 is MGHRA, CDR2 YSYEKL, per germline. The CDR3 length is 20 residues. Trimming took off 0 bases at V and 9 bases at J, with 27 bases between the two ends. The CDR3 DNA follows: TGCGCCAGCAGCCAAGAGGGGGTTTTGAGGGCGGGGGCGCGGATTTCACCCCTCCACTTT. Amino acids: CASSQEGVLRAGARISPLHF.

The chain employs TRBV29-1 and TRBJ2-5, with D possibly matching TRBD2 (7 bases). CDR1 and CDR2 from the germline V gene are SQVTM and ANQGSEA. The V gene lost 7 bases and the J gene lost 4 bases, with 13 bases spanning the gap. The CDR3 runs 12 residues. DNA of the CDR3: TGCAGCGCGAAGGGGGGGCGAGAGACCCAGTACTTC. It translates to CSAKGGRETQYF.

The CDR3 region is CASSPGAGPLRAQYF. CDR3 nucleotide sequence: TGTGCCAGCAGCCCCGGGGCGGGGCCACTCCGGGCCCAGTACTTC. The gene calls are TRBV2 and TRBJ2-5; the D gene is possibly TRBD2 (6 bases). The V gene's germline CDR1 is SNHLY and CDR2 FYNNEI. V shed 6 bases and J shed 9 bases, with 23 bases lying between them. The CDR3 totals 15 residues.

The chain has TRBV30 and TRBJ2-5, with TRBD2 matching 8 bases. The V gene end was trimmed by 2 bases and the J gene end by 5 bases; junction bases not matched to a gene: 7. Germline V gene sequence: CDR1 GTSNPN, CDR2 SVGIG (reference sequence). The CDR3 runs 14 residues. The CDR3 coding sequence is TGTGCCTGGAGTACCGGGGGGGCCGGTGAGACCCAGTACTTC. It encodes CAWSTGGAGETQYF.

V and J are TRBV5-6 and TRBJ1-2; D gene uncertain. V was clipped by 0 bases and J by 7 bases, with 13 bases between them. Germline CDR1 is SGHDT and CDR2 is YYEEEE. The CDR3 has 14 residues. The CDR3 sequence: CASSLGGVIGGYTF. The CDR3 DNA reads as TGTGCCAGCAGCTTGGGCGGCGTGATAGGTGGCTACACCTTC.

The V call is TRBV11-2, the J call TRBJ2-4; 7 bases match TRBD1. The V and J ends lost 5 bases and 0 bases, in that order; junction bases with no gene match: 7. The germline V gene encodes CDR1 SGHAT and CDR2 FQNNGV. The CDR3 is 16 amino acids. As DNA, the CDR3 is TGTGCCAGCAGCCCACGACAGGGAATAGCCAAAAACATTCAGTACTTC. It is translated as CASSPRQGIAKNIQYF.